This entry describes one TCR beta chain. Antigen: not known. The CDR3 has 12 amino acids. Germline loops: CDR1 SEHNR, CDR2 FQNEAQ (reference sequence). Trimming pared 3 bases from V and 13 bases from J, leaving 12 bases between. The sample originates from a study of blood T cells in healthy people across ages. A second 7 to 11 cycle PCR used barcoded and J-beta primers. TCRdb ran MiXCR on the 5' RACE reads and lists one entry per CDR3 protein. The sample records over a million distinct CDR3 sequences, less than 25% being singletons. Study findings and constraints: Across the age range, TCR beta diversity per million T cells fell in a roughly linear way.

Whenever a sample was processed, at least 7 million PBMCs were isolated. These same records also appear under a second study, on T cells of mothers and their children. Per that study: Per mother, over 9 million TCR beta CDR3 reads were obtained; per child, 2.5 million to 3.5 million. Related and unrelated pairs show TCR recombination output that thymic selection shapes similarly.

J is TRBJ1-4 and V is TRBV7-9, with D possibly TRBD1 on 5 matching bases. The sample was blood. The sequence was collected from a girl between 2 and 10 years old in good health. The CDR3 loop is CASSLGEGRLFF. The CDR3, as DNA: TGTGCCAGCAGCTTGGGGGAGGGAAGACTGTTTTTT.